A selection of T cell receptor beta chains follows, all from one sample in a study of cytomegalovirus exposure and HLA in healthy donors. Profiled with immunoSEQ multiplex PCR; TCRdb holds only in-frame clones, not every one. Of 110,000 or so clones listed, approximately 80% are singletons. Sequencing was performed on PBMCs. These receptors originate from a woman in her late teens or twenties in good health and CMV-seronegative. The CDR3 runs from the conserved cysteine through the conserved F or W. The order of the fields is D gene, V gene, J gene, clone size, CDR3 DNA, CDR3 protein. A D gene is named only where the DNA matches it firmly. Expanded clones get a size class; other rows say once, few or many, or leave the size out.

>NA|TRBV5-1|TRBJ2-2|NA
TGCGCCAGCACGAAGGACAGCGGGGAGCTGTTTTTT
CASTKDSGELFF
>NA|TRBV5-8|TRBJ1-1|NA
TGTGCCAGCAGCCGCGGACAGTCAACTGAAGCTTTCTTT
CASSRGQSTEAFF
>NA|TRBV7-7|TRBJ2-1|NA
TGTGCTAGCAGCCCGACTACGGGAGTGAGCAATGAGCAGTTCTTC
CASSPTTGVSNEQFF
>NA|TRBV6-1|TRBJ2-3|NA
TGTGCCAGTCTCCTGACAGGAGATACGCAGTATTTT
CASLLTGDTQYF
>TRBD2|TRBV2|TRBJ2-5|few
TGTGCCAGCAGTTACTACCCCCTAAACGGGGGGCAAGAGACCCAGTACTTC
CASSYYPLNGGQETQYF
>TRBD1|TRBV19|TRBJ1-4|NA
TGTGCCAGTAGTATCGAGACAGGGTATGAAAAACTGTTTTTT
CASSIETGYEKLFF
>NA|TRBV6-5|TRBJ1-5|NA
TGTGCCAGCAGTCCCAGGGGTGGCAATCAGCCCCAGCATTTT
CASSPRGGNQPQHF
>NA|TRBV29-1|TRBJ1-2|NA
TGCAGCGTTGATGGCAGGAACTATGGCTACACCTTC
CSVDGRNYGYTF
>NA|TRBV19|TRBJ2-2|NA
TGTGCCAGTAGTATAGACAGTTCGAACACCGGGGAGCTGTTTTTT
CASSIDSSNTGELFF
>NA|TRBV28|TRBJ1-3|NA
TGTGCCAGCAGGACTAGCGGGAGGGGACTCTCTGGAAACACCATATATTTT
CASRTSGRGLSGNTIYF
>NA|TRBV28|TRBJ1-1|NA
TGTGCCAGCAGCCGATATGAGACGGGCACTGAAGCTTTCTTT
CASSRYETGTEAFF
>TRBD2|TRBV2|TRBJ2-5|NA
TGTGCCAGCAAGGCTAGCGGGAAACAAGAGACCCAGTACTTC
CASKASGKQETQYF
>NA|TRBV28|TRBJ1-5|NA
TGTGCCAGCAGCTTTAGCGGTCAGCCCCAGCATTTT
CASSFSGQPQHF
>TRBD1|TRBV11-2|TRBJ2-7|NA
TGTGCCAGCAGCCTACCGGGACAGGGACATTACGAGCAGTACTTC
CASSLPGQGHYEQYF
>TRBD1|TRBV6-5|TRBJ1-5|NA
TGTGCCAGCAGTCCAGGGGGCTACGGGTATCAGCCCCAGCATTTT
CASSPGGYGYQPQHF
>NA|TRBV5-6|TRBJ2-7|NA
TGTGCCAGCAGCTTTGGTCTTTCCTCCTACGAGCAGTACTTC
CASSFGLSSYEQYF
>TRBD1|TRBV19|TRBJ2-7|NA
TGTGCCAGTAGTGCTTCGGGACAGCCAACGGTTTACGAGCAGTACTTC
CASSASGQPTVYEQYF
>NA|TRBV11-2|TRBJ2-6|NA
TGTGCCAGCAGCTTAGGGCCCTCTGGGGCCAACGTCCTGACTTTC
CASSLGPSGANVLTF
>TRBD1|TRBV7-6|TRBJ2-5|NA
TGTGCCAGCAGCCATCCCGGGACAGGGTTGGAGACCCAGTACTTC
CASSHPGTGLETQYF
>NA|TRBV7-8|TRBJ1-4|NA
TGTGCCAGCAGCATCCTCCCGCGGGGGGCTCAAAATGAAAAACTGTTTTTT
CASSILPRGAQNEKLFF
>TRBD1|TRBV7-2|TRBJ1-4|NA
TGTGCCAGCAGCCCTAGGGATCAGGGGGGTGAAAAACTGTTTTTT
CASSPRDQGGEKLFF
>NA|TRBV5-6|TRBJ2-3|NA
TGTGCCAGCAGCCCCCTGGGCTATAGCACAGATACGCAGTATTTT
CASSPLGYSTDTQYF
>NA|TRBV9|TRBJ1-2|NA
TGTGCCAGCAGCGTGAACAGCTTCGCTAACTATGGCTACACCTTC
CASSVNSFANYGYTF
>TRBD2|TRBV4-2|TRBJ2-1|NA
TGTGCCAGCAGCCAAGCGGGAGGGCTGTGGGAGCAGTTCTTC
CASSQAGGLWEQFF
>TRBD1|TRBV27|TRBJ2-3|NA
TGTGCCAGCAGGCCTTACAGGGGAGAGGGGACAGATACGCAGTATTTT
CASRPYRGEGTDTQYF
>TRBD2|TRBV11-2|TRBJ2-2|NA
TGTGCCAGCAGCTTAGATCCGGGACTAGAGTTTGGGGAGCTGTTTTTT
CASSLDPGLEFGELFF
>TRBD1|TRBV18|TRBJ2-3|NA
TGTGCCAGCTCACCTTGGACAGGGGGTGATACGCAGTATTTT
CASSPWTGGDTQYF
>NA|TRBV11-3|TRBJ2-3|NA
TGTGCCAGCAGCTTAGACGGTACTAGCACAGATACGCAGTATTTT
CASSLDGTSTDTQYF